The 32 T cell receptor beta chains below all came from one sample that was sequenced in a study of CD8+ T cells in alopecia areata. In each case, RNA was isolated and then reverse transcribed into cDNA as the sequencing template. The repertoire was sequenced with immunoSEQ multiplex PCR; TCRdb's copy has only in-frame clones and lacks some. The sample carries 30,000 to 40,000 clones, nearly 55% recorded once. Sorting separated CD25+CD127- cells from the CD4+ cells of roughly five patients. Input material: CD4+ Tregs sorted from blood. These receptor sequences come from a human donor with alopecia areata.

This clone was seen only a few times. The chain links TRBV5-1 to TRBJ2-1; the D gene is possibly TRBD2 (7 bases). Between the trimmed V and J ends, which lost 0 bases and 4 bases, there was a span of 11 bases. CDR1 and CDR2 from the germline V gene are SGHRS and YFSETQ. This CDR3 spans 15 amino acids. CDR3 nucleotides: TGCGCCAGCAGCTTGGGCGGGGGCCCTTACAATGAGCAGTTCTTC. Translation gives CASSLGGGPYNEQFF.

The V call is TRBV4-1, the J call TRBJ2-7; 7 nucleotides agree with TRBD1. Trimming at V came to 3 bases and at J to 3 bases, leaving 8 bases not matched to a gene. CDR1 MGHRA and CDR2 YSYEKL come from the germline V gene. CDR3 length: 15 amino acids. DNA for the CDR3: TGCGCCAGCAGCCATTCCGAGGGGGCGGACTACGAGCAGTACTTC. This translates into CASSHSEGADYEQYF.

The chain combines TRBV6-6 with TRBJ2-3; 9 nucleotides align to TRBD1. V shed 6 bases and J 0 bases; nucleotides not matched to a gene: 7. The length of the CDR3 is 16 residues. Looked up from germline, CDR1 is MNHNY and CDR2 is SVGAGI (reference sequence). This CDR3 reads CASSPGQGYSTDTQYF. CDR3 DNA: TGTGCCAGCAGCCCGGGACAGGGATATAGCACAGATACGCAGTATTTT.

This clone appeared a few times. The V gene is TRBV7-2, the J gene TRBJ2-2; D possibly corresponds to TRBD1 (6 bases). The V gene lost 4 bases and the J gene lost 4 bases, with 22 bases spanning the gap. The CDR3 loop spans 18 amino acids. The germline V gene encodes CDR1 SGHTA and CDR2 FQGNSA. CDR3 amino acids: CASSSPPRTVTSTGELFF. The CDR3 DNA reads TGTGCCAGCAGCTCACCCCCGAGGACAGTTACTTCCACCGGGGAGCTGTTTTTT.

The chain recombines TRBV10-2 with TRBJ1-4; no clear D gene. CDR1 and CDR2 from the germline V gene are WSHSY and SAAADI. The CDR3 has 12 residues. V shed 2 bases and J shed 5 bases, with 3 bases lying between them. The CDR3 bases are TGCGCCAGCAGTGAGGCAAATGAAAAACTGTTTTTT. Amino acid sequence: CASSEANEKLFF.

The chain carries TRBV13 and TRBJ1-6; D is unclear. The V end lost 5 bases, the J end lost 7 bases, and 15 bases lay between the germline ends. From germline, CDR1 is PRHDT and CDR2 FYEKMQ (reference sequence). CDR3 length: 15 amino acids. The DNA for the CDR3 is TGTGCCAGCAGCACCAGCCTTCCCCAAAATTCACCCCTCCACTTT. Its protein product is CASSTSLPQNSPLHF. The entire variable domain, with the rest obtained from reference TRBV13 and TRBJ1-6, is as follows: AAGVIQSPRHLIKEKRETATLKCYPIPRHDTVYWYQQGPGQDPQFLISFYEKMQSDKGSIPDRFSAQQFSDYHSELNMSSLELGDSALYFCASSTSLPQNSPLHFGNGTRLTVT.

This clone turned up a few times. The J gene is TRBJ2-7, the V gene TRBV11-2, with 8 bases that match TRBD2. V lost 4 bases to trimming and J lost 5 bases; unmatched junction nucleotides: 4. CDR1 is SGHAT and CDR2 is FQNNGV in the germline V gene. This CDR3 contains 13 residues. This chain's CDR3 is CASSSGAGDEQYF. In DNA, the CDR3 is TGTGCCAGCAGCTCTGGAGCGGGAGACGAGCAGTACTTC.

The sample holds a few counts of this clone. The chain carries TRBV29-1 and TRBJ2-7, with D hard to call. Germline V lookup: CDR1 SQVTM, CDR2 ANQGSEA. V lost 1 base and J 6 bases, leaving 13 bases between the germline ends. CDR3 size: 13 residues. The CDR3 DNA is TGCAGCGTTGAAGTCTATAGATCCGGCGAGCAGTACTTC. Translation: CSVEVYRSGEQYF.

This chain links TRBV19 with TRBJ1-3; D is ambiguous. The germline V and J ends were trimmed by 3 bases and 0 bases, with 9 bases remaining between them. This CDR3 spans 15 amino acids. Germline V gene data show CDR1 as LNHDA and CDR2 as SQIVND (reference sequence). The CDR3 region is CASSMRAGSGNTIYF. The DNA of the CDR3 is TGTGCCAGTAGTATGAGGGCAGGCTCTGGAAACACCATATATTTT.

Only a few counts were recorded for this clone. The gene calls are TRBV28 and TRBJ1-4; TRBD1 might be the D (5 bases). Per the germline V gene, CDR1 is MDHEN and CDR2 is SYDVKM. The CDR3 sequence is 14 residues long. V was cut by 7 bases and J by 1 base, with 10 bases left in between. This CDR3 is CASNRQLTNEKLFF. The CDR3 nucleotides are TGTGCCAGCAACAGACAGTTAACTAATGAAAAACTGTTTTTT.

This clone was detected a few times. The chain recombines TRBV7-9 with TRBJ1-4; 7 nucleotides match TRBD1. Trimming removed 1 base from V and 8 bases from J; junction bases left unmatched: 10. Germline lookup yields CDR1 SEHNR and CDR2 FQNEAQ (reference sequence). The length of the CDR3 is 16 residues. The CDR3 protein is CASSLGVGQVEEKLFF. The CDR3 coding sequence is TGTGCCAGCAGCTTAGGTGTCGGACAGGTTGAAGAAAAACTGTTTTTT. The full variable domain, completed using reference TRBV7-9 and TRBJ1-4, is DTGVSQNPRHKITKRGQNVTFRCDPISEHNRLYWYRQTLGQGPEFLTYFQNEAQLEKSRLLSDRFSAERPKGSFSTLEIQRTEQGDSAMYLCASSLGVGQVEEKLFFGSGTQLSVL.

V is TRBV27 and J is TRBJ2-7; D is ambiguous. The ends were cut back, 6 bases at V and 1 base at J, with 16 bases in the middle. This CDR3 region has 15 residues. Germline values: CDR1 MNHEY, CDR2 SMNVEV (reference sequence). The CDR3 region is CASSPPGASSYEQYF. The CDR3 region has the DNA TGTGCCAGCAGCCCCCCGGGCGCCTCATCCTACGAGCAGTACTTC.

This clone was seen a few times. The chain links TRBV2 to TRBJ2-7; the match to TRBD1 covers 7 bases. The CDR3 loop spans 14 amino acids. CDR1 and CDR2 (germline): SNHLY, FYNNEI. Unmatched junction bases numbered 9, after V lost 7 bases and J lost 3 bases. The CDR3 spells CASTQRTGYYEQYF. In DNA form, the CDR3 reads TGTGCCAGCACCCAACGGACAGGTTACTACGAGCAGTACTTC.

The CDR3 DNA is TGTGCCAGCAGACCTGGGGGCAGATTCTACGAGCAGTACTTC. This translates into CASRPGGRFYEQYF. V is TRBV27 and J is TRBJ2-7, with a tentative D call TRBD1 (6 bases). The germline V and J ends were trimmed by 6 bases and 3 bases, with 15 bases remaining between them. Germline V gene lookup returns CDR1 MNHEY and CDR2 SMNVEV (reference sequence). The CDR3 spans 14 residues.

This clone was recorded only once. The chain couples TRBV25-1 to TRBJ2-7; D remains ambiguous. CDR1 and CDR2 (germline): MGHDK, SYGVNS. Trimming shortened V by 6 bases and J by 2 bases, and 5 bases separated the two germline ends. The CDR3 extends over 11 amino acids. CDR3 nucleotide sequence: TGTGCCAGCAGCAGCCCCTACGAGCAGTACTTC. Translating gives CASSSPYEQYF.

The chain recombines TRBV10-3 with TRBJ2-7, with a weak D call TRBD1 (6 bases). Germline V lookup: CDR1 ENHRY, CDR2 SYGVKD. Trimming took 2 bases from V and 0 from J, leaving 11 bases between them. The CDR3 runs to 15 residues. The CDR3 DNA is TGTGCCATCAGTGAGCCTCGGACAGTCTCCTACGAGCAGTACTTC. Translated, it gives CAISEPRTVSYEQYF.

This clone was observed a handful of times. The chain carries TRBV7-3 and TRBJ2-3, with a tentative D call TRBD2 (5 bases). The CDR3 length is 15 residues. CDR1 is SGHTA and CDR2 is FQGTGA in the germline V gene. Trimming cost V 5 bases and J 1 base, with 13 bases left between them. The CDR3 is CASSPRGSGTDTQYF. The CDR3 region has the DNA TGTGCCAGCAGCCCCAGAGGGTCGGGCACAGATACGCAGTATTTT.

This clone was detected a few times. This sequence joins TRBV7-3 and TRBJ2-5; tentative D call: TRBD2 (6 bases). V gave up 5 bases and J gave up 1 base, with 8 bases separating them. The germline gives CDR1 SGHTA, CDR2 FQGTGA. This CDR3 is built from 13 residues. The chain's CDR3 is CASSPSVQETQYF. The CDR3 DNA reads TGTGCCAGCAGCCCTAGCGTCCAAGAGACCCAGTACTTC. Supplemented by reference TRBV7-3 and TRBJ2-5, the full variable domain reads GAGVSQTPSNKVTEKGKYVELRCDPISGHTALYWYRQSLGQGPEFLIYFQGTGAADDSGLPNDRFFAVRPEGSVSTLKIQRTERGDSAVYLCASSPSVQETQYFGPGTRLLVL.

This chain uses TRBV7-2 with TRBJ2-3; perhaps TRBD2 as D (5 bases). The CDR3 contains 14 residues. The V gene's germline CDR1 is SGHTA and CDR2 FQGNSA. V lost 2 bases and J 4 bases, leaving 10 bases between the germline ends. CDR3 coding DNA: TGTGCCAGCAGCTTATCTAGCATTGCAGATACGCAGTATTTT. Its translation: CASSLSSIADTQYF.

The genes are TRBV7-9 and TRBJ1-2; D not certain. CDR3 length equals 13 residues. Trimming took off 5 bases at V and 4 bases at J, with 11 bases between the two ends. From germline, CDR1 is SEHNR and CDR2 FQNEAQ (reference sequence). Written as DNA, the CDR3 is TGTGCCAGCAGCCCGGACCGAAGCTATGGCTACACCTTC. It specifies CASSPDRSYGYTF.

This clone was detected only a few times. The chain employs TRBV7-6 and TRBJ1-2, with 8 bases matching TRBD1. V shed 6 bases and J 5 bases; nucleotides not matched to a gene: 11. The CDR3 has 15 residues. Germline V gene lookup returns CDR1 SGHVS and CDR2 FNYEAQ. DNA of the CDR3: TGTGCCAGCAGGCCAATGCCGGGACAGGAGTATGGCTACACCTTC. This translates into CASRPMPGQEYGYTF.

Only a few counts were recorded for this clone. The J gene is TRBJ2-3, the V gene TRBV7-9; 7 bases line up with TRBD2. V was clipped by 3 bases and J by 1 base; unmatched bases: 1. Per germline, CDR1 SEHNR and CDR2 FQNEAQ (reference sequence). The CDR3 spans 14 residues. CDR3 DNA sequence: TGTGCCAGCAGCTTTAGCGGGCGCACAGATACGCAGTATTTT. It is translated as CASSFSGRTDTQYF.

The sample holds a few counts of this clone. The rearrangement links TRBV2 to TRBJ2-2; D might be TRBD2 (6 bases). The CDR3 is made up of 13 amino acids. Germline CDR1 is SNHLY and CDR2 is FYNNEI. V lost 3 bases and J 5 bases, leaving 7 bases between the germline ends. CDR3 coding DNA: TGTGCCAGCAGTGAGGGACTTACCGGGGAGCTGTTTTTT. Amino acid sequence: CASSEGLTGELFF.

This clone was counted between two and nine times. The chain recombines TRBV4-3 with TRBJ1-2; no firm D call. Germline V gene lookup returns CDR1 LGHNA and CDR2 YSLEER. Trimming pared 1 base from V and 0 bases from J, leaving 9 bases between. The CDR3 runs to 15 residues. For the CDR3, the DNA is TGCGCCAGCAGCCAAGCCCCCGCGGCTAACTATGGCTACACCTTC. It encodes CASSQAPAANYGYTF.

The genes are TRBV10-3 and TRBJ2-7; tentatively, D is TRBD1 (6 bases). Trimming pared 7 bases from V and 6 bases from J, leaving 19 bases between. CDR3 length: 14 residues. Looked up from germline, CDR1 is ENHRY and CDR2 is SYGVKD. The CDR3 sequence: CAINQGLPPSEQYF. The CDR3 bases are TGTGCCATCAACCAGGGGCTCCCCCCCAGCGAGCAGTACTTC.

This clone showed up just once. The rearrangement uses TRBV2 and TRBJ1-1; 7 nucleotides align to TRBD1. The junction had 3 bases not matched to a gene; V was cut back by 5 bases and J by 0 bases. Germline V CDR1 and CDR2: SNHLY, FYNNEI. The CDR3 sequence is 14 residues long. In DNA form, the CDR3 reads TGTGCCAGCAGTCAGGGGACAGTGAACACTGAAGCTTTCTTT. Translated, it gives CASSQGTVNTEAFF. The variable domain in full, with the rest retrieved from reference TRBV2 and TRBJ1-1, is EPEVTQTPSHQVTQMGQEVILRCVPISNHLYFYWYRQILGQKVEFLVSFYNNEISEKSEIFDDQFSVERPDGSNFTLKIRSTKLEDSAMYFCASSQGTVNTEAFFGQGTRLTVV.

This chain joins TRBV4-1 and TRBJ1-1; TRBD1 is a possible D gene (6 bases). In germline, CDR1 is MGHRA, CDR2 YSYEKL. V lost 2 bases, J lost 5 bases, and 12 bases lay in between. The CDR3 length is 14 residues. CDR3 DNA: TGCGCCAGCAGCCAACGAGGGACATGGACTGAAGCTTTCTTT. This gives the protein CASSQRGTWTEAFF.

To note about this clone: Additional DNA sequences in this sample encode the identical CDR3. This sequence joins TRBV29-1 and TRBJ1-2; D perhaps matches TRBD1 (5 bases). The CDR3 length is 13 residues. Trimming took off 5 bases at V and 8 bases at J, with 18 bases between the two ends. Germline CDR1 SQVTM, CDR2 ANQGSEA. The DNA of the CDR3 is TGCAGCGTTCTTCCGAGGACCGGGGGGGGCTACACCTTC. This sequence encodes CSVLPRTGGGYTF.

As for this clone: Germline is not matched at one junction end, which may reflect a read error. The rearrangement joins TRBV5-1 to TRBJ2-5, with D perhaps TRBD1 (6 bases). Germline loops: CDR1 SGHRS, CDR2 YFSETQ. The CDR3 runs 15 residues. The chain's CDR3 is CASRFRGFSEETQYF. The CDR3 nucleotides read TGTGCCAGCAGATTCAGGGGATTCTCTGAAGAGACCCAGTACTTC.

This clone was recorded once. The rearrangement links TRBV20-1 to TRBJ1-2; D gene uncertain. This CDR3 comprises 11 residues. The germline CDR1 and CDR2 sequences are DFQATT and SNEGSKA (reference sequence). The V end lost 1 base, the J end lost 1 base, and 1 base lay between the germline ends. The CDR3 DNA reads TGCAGTGCTAGAGTTAACTATGGCTACACCTTC. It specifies CSARVNYGYTF.

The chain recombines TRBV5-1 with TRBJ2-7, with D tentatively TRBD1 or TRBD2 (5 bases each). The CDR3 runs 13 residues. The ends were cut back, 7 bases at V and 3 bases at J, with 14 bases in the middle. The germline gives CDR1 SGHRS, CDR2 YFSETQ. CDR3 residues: CASSGTTVYEQYF. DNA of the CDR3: TGCGCCAGCTCCGGGACCACCGTCTACGAGCAGTACTTC.

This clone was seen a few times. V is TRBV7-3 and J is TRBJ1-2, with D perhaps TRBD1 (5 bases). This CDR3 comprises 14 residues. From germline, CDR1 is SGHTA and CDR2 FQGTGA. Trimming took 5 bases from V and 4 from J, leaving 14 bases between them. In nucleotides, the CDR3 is TGTGCCAGCAGCGCTCCCGACAGCAGCTATGGCTACACCTTC. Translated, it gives CASSAPDSSYGYTF.